This TCR beta chain was identified during a study of T cells in Graves' hyperthyroidism and ophthalmopathy. Uncontrolled infection, other autoimmune disease, pregnancy or lactation disqualified patients from enrolment. Findings and caveats of the study: The majority of expanded thyroid clonotypes above 0.001 also appeared in blood.

The CDR3 extends over 21 amino acids. After removal of 2 bases from V and 5 bases from J, the junction contained 22 bases not matched to a gene. From germline, CDR1 is MDHEN and CDR2 SYDVKM. Researchers took RNA transcripts and amplified the TCR beta CDR3 regions from them. The HTBI primer set was used in a first-round RT-PCR of the TCR CDR3. Via MiXCR, TCRdb re-called the multiplex PCR reads, giving one row per CDR3 protein. The profile shows some 370,000 distinct CDR3 sequences, more than 13% of them singletons. This clonotype was seen a few times. Its antigen remains unknown. This TCR came from a man in his fifties with Graves' ophthalmopathy. This chain joins TRBV28 and TRBJ2-2, with 8 nucleotides matching TRBD2. Sequenced input: blood. The CDR3: CASSLIGLAGPLGLGTGELFF. CDR3 coding DNA: TGTGCCAGCAGTTTAATCGGGCTAGCGGGCCCGCTTGGATTGGGGACCGGGGAGCTGTTTTTT.